Below are 32 T cell receptor beta chains sequenced from a single sample in a study of shared clonotypes between healthy human individuals. The protocol was immunoSEQ multiplex PCR, while the TCRdb copy is restricted to in-frame clones and leaves out a portion. Of roughly 2.2 million clones in the sample, approximately 93% were seen once. The sequencing input was naive CD4+ T cells from PBMCs. Sample subset: CD45RA+ positively selected. Source of these receptors: a man younger than 30 in good health. Some clones in this sample may be carry-over from other donors' samples.

The chain links TRBV9 to TRBJ2-1, with 7 nucleotides matching TRBD1. The CDR3 totals 15 residues. V lost 0 bases to trimming and J lost 3 bases; unmatched junction nucleotides: 3. Germline V gives CDR1 SGDLS, CDR2 YYNGEE. The CDR3 sequence is CASSVGDRVYNEQFF. CDR3 bases: TGTGCCAGCAGCGTAGGCGACAGGGTCTACAATGAGCAGTTCTTC.

J is TRBJ2-7 and V is TRBV7-3, with 12 bases fitting TRBD2. V dropped 4 bases and J dropped 5; count of bases not matched to a gene: 6. This CDR3 spans 15 amino acids. Germline values: CDR1 SGHTA, CDR2 FQGTGA. The CDR3 reads CASSSGLAGYNEQYF. DNA of the CDR3: TGTGCCAGCAGCTCCGGACTAGCGGGATATAACGAGCAGTACTTC.

This chain joins TRBV5-1 and TRBJ2-5, with 7 bases aligning to TRBD2. The germline CDR1 and CDR2 sequences are SGHRS and YFSETQ. This CDR3 is 13 amino acids long. Trimming took 8 bases from V and 6 from J; bases not matched to a gene: 10. The CDR3 bases are TGCGCCAGTCGCTTTGGGGGGGAGCAGACCCAGTACTTC. Protein product: CASRFGGEQTQYF. The whole variable domain, remainder taken from reference TRBV5-1 and TRBJ2-5, is KAGVTQTPRYLIKTRGQQVTLSCSPISGHRSVSWYQQTPGQGLQFLFEYFSETQRNKGNFPGRFSGRQFSNSRSEMNVSTLELGDSALYLCASRFGGEQTQYFGPGTRLLVL.

CDR3 in amino acids: CASSQGPGQGSTDTQYF. The DNA for the CDR3 is TGTGCCAGCAGCCAAGGGCCGGGACAGGGAAGCACAGATACGCAGTATTTT. The chain joins TRBV4-2 to TRBJ2-3; 9 nucleotides line up with TRBD1. Germline CDR1 is LGHNA and CDR2 is YNFKEQ. CDR3 length: 17 residues. The ends lost 1 base at V and 0 bases at J; junction bases unmatched: 5.

V gene TRBV6-1 combines with J gene TRBJ1-4; D unresolved. The germline V gene encodes CDR1 MNHNS and CDR2 SASEGT. Trimming stripped 7 bases from V and 5 bases from J, with 14 bases between. The CDR3 covers 14 residues. The CDR3 here is CASTRKSNNEKLFF. The CDR3, as DNA: TGTGCCAGCACTAGAAAGAGTAACAATGAAAAACTGTTTTTT.

The chain combines TRBV5-1 with TRBJ2-5, with 10 bases fitting TRBD2. The CDR3 is made up of 15 amino acids. The germline CDR1 and CDR2 sequences are SGHRS and YFSETQ. J gave up 4 bases and V 3 bases, and 6 bases lay outside the gene matches. The CDR3 loop reads CASSSEAGGGETQYF. CDR3 bases: TGCGCCAGCAGCTCAGAAGCGGGAGGGGGAGAGACCCAGTACTTC.

For this clone: Additional DNA sequences in this sample encode the identical CDR3. V is TRBV5-1 and J is TRBJ1-2; D perhaps matches TRBD1 (5 bases). Looked up from germline, CDR1 is SGHRS and CDR2 is YFSETQ. There are 14 residues in the CDR3. V gave up 1 base and J gave up 2 bases, with 9 bases separating them. The CDR3 DNA reads TGCGCCAGCAGCTTGACAGGACGGAACTATGGCTACACCTTC. This gives the protein CASSLTGRNYGYTF. The whole variable domain, remainder taken from reference TRBV5-1 and TRBJ1-2, is KAGVTQTPRYLIKTRGQQVTLSCSPISGHRSVSWYQQTPGQGLQFLFEYFSETQRNKGNFPGRFSGRQFSNSRSEMNVSTLELGDSALYLCASSLTGRNYGYTFGSGTRLTVV.

The V call is TRBV7-2, the J call TRBJ2-7; TRBD2 might be the D (5 bases). The V and J ends lost 5 bases and 3 bases respectively, with 11 bases between them. The germline V gene encodes CDR1 SGHTA and CDR2 FQGNSA. The CDR3 is 13 amino acids. CDR3 protein: CASSPRAGYEQYF. The CDR3 DNA is TGTGCCAGCAGCCCCCGGGCGGGCTACGAGCAGTACTTC.

As to this clone: The sample has other DNA sequences that encode this CDR3 too. V and J are TRBV6-5 and TRBJ2-7, with D tentatively TRBD2 (6 bases). The CDR3 sequence is 14 residues long. Trimming shortened V by 2 bases and J by 1 base, and 9 bases separated the two germline ends. Germline V CDR1 and CDR2: MNHEY, SVGAGI. CDR3 nucleotides: TGTGCCAGCAGTTACCGCGGGACTTCCTACGAGCAGTACTTC. As protein: CASSYRGTSYEQYF.

As regards this clone: Other DNA sequences in the sample encode the same CDR3. J is TRBJ2-1 and V is TRBV7-8, with 10 bases matching TRBD2. The CDR3 extends over 15 amino acids. V lost 5 bases and J lost 4; bases outside the gene matches: 5. Germline-derived CDR1 and CDR2 are SGHVS and FQNEAQ. The CDR3 nucleotides read TGTGCCAGCAGCCCCCGGACTAGCGGATACAATGAGCAGTTCTTC. Translated: CASSPRTSGYNEQFF.

V usage is TRBV10-3 and J usage is TRBJ2-5; tentative D call: TRBD1 (5 bases). The CDR3 loop spans 17 amino acids. Between the trimmed V and J ends, which lost 0 bases and 7 bases, there was a span of 21 bases. CDR1 is ENHRY and CDR2 is SYGVKD in the germline V gene. The CDR3 loop is CAISESILPTARVTQYF. CDR3 nucleotide sequence: TGTGCCATCAGTGAGTCGATTTTACCGACAGCCCGGGTGACCCAGTACTTC.

The chain joins TRBV7-2 to TRBJ2-7, with TRBD2 matching 12 bases. The V gene end was trimmed by 0 bases and the J gene end by 4 bases; junction bases not matched to a gene: 4. The CDR3 sequence is 16 residues long. Germline V gene sequence: CDR1 SGHTA, CDR2 FQGNSA. In DNA, the CDR3 is TGTGCCAGCAGCTTAGCGCGGACTAGCGGGGCATACGAGCAGTACTTC. This translates into CASSLARTSGAYEQYF. Full variable domain (outside the CDR3, taken from reference TRBV7-2 and TRBJ2-7): GAGVSQSPSNKVTEKGKDVELRCDPISGHTALYWYRQSLGQGLEFLIYFQGNSAPDKSGLPSDRFSAERTGGSVSTLTIQRTQQEDSAVYLCASSLARTSGAYEQYFGPGTRLTVT.

This chain connects TRBV4-1 to TRBJ2-5, with D perhaps being TRBD1 or TRBD2 (5 bases each). V lost 7 bases to trimming and J lost 4 bases, with 16 bases between them. The CDR3 covers 14 residues. Germline values: CDR1 MGHRA, CDR2 YSYEKL. CDR3 amino acids: CASKGELARETQYF. The CDR3 bases are TGCGCCAGCAAAGGGGAGCTAGCTCGAGAGACCCAGTACTTC.

The chain is built from TRBV11-2 and TRBJ2-7, with 8 bases lining up with TRBD2. V gave up 2 bases and J gave up 2 bases; unmatched junction bases: 8. This CDR3 is built from 16 residues. The germline gives CDR1 SGHAT, CDR2 FQNNGV. CDR3 loop: CASSLLAGSGTYEQYF. The CDR3 nucleotides read TGTGCCAGCAGCTTACTAGCGGGTTCAGGAACCTACGAGCAGTACTTC. The complete variable domain, with remaining parts taken from reference TRBV11-2 and TRBJ2-7, reads EAGVAQSPRYKIIEKRQSVAFWCNPISGHATLYWYQQILGQGPKLLIQFQNNGVVDDSQLPKDRFSAERLKGVDSTLKIQPAKLEDSAVYLCASSLLAGSGTYEQYFGPGTRLTVT.

J is TRBJ1-1 and V is TRBV6-6; no clear D. V was clipped by 2 bases and J by 3 bases, with 13 bases between them. Germline CDR1 MNHNY, CDR2 SVGAGI (reference sequence). This CDR3 has 15 amino acids. In DNA, the CDR3 is TGTGCCAGCAGTTACACTAGGCGCGTCGACACTGAAGCTTTCTTT. Its protein is CASSYTRRVDTEAFF.

The rearrangement uses TRBV5-1 and TRBJ2-5; 11 bases are shared with TRBD2. Trimming cost V 1 base and J 4 bases; bases outside gene matches: 12. Per the germline V gene, CDR1 is SGHRS and CDR2 is YFSETQ. The CDR3 sequence is 18 residues long. CDR3 nucleotide sequence: TGCGCCAGCAGCTTGTTTCCTAGCGGGAGGACGGCTGGAGAGACCCAGTACTTC. Translation: CASSLFPSGRTAGETQYF.

Remarks on this clone: The same CDR3 also results from other DNA sequences found in this sample. CDR3 sequence: CASSPGTVSYEQYF. CDR3 DNA: TGTGCCAGCTCACCCGGGACAGTCTCCTACGAGCAGTACTTC. The rearrangement links TRBV18 to TRBJ2-7, with 7 bases aligning to TRBD1. Germline-derived CDR1 and CDR2 are KGHSH and LQKENI. After removal of 3 bases from V and 0 bases from J, the junction contained 2 bases not matched to a gene. This CDR3 region has 14 residues.

This rearrangement joins TRBV2 to TRBJ2-1; 7 bases fit TRBD2. V lost 5 bases, J lost 7 bases, and 14 bases stayed unmatched. Germline CDR1 is SNHLY and CDR2 is FYNNEI. This CDR3 contains 16 residues. As DNA, the CDR3 is TGTGCCAGCAGTCCCTGGGGGGTCGGAGCGGGGAATGAGCAGTTCTTC. This encodes CASSPWGVGAGNEQFF.

V is TRBV28 and J is TRBJ1-3; TRBD1 matches 8 bases. The CDR3 totals 16 residues. The V segment lost 3 bases and the J segment 1 base; nucleotides outside the gene matches: 5. Germline V gene lookup returns CDR1 MDHEN and CDR2 SYDVKM. The CDR3 spells CASSLGTGQSGNTIYF. In DNA form, the CDR3 reads TGTGCCAGCAGTTTGGGGACAGGCCAGTCTGGAAACACCATATATTTT. Full variable domain (remainder filled in from reference TRBV28 and TRBJ1-3): DVKVTQSSRYLVKRTGEKVFLECVQDMDHENMFWYRQDPGLGLRLIYFSYDVKMKEKGDIPEGYSVSREKKERFSLILESASTNQTSMYLCASSLGTGQSGNTIYFGEGSWLTVV.

J is TRBJ2-7 and V is TRBV7-2; 8 bases align to TRBD1. The CDR3 is 16 residues long. Per germline, CDR1 SGHTA and CDR2 FQGNSA. J was trimmed by 3 bases and V by 1 base; bases with no gene match: 8. The CDR3 DNA reads TGTGCCAGCAGCTTAGGCGACAGGGGATCGAGCTACGAGCAGTACTTC. It codes for CASSLGDRGSSYEQYF.

The CDR3 DNA reads as TGTGCCAGCAGCTTCAAGGGGACAGGCTATGGCTACACCTTC. Its translation is CASSFKGTGYGYTF. This chain uses TRBV13 with TRBJ1-2; 8 bases line up with TRBD1. V lost 3 bases, J lost 4 bases, and 4 bases stayed unmatched. The length of the CDR3 is 14 residues. The germline V gene encodes CDR1 PRHDT and CDR2 FYEKMQ (reference sequence).

The chain joins TRBV7-8 to TRBJ1-1, with unresolved D. Germline CDR1 SGHVS, CDR2 FQNEAQ. V was shortened by 5 bases and J by 1 base, with 17 bases between the two germline ends. The CDR3 is made up of 16 amino acids. DNA for the CDR3: TGTGCCAGCAGCCTCCCCCGGGGTTGGGGGAACACTGAAGCTTTCTTT. Protein product: CASSLPRGWGNTEAFF. The entire variable domain, with the rest obtained from reference TRBV7-8 and TRBJ1-1, is as follows: GAGVSQSPRYKVAKRGQDVALRCDPISGHVSLFWYQQALGQGPEFLTYFQNEAQLDKSGLPSDRFFAERPEGSVSTLKIQRTQQEDSAVYLCASSLPRGWGNTEAFFGQGTRLTVV.

This clone was seen once. This same CDR3 is encoded by further DNA sequences in the sample. V gene TRBV28 combines with J gene TRBJ2-7; no reliable D call. Germline V lookup: CDR1 MDHEN, CDR2 SYDVKM. The CDR3 loop spans 12 amino acids. V was cut by 6 bases and J by 0 bases, with 6 bases left in between. In nucleotides, the CDR3 is TGTGCCAGCAGCTCAGGCTCCTACGAGCAGTACTTC. This codes for CASSSGSYEQYF.

The genes are TRBV4-1 and TRBJ2-6, with D possibly called TRBD1 or TRBD2 (5 bases each). Germline values: CDR1 MGHRA, CDR2 YSYEKL. The germline V and J ends were trimmed by 4 bases and 1 base, with 14 bases remaining between them. The CDR3 covers 17 residues. CDR3 sequence: CASSRGTRESGANVLTF. The CDR3 DNA sequence: TGCGCCAGCAGCCGGGGGACCCGGGAATCTGGGGCCAACGTCCTGACTTTC.

This clone came up once. V gene TRBV28 combines with J gene TRBJ1-2; D uncertain. With 4 bases removed from V and 10 bases from J, the gap between germline ends came to 16 bases. The CDR3 is 13 amino acids. From germline, CDR1 is MDHEN and CDR2 SYDVKM. The CDR3 sequence: CASSSSPKAHYTF. The CDR3 DNA reads as TGTGCCAGCAGTTCCTCCCCCAAGGCCCACTACACCTTC.

V is TRBV7-2 and J is TRBJ2-3, with 11 bases identical to TRBD2. Per the germline V gene, CDR1 is SGHTA and CDR2 is FQGNSA. The CDR3 runs 17 residues. J gave up 0 bases and V 2 bases, and 4 bases lay outside the gene matches. CDR3 loop: CASSLLTSGTSTDTQYF. In DNA form, the CDR3 reads TGTGCCAGCAGCTTATTGACTAGCGGGACCAGCACAGATACGCAGTATTTT.

This clone was counted once. The chain employs TRBV11-2 and TRBJ1-2; D call uncertain. The CDR3 is 15 residues long. The V end was cut by 1 base, the J end by 7 bases, with 16 bases between. In germline, CDR1 is SGHAT, CDR2 FQNNGV. For the CDR3, the DNA is TGTGCCAGCAGCTTAGGTGCGAGGGTGGCGGGTGGCTACACCTTC. As protein: CASSLGARVAGGYTF.

The rearrangement uses TRBV6-5 and TRBJ1-6; D may be TRBD1 (6 bases). Germline-derived CDR1 and CDR2 are MNHEY and SVGAGI. This CDR3 has 14 residues. With 9 bases removed from V and 6 bases from J, the gap between germline ends came to 15 bases. For the CDR3, the DNA is TGTGCCAGTGCCCCGGACAGACGTAATTCACCCCTCCACTTT. It encodes CASAPDRRNSPLHF.

The chain links TRBV4-2 to TRBJ2-3; 7 bases map to TRBD1. The CDR3 has 15 amino acids. Looked up from germline, CDR1 is LGHNA and CDR2 is YNFKEQ. The ends lost 4 bases at V and 2 bases at J; junction bases unmatched: 6. The CDR3 is CASSRWDRNTDTQYF. CDR3 nucleotides: TGTGCCAGCAGCCGGTGGGACAGAAACACAGATACGCAGTATTTT.

On this clone itself: Other DNA sequences from this sample encode an identical CDR3 as well. The chain joins TRBV18 to TRBJ1-5; D call uncertain. The CDR3 is 15 amino acids. Germline V gene lookup returns CDR1 KGHSH and CDR2 LQKENI. With 3 bases removed from V and 0 bases from J, the gap between germline ends came to 9 bases. CDR3 nucleotides: TGTGCCAGCTCACCTGGGCAGTATAGCAATCAGCCCCAGCATTTT. It encodes CASSPGQYSNQPQHF. The whole variable domain, remainder taken from reference TRBV18 and TRBJ1-5, is NAGVMQNPRHLVRRRGQEARLRCSPMKGHSHVYWYRQLPEEGLKFMVYLQKENIIDESGMPKERFSAEFPKEGPSILRIQQVVRGDSAAYFCASSPGQYSNQPQHFGDGTRLSIL.

The rearrangement uses TRBV29-1 and TRBJ2-1; D might be TRBD1 or TRBD2, each matching 5 bases. The germline V gene encodes CDR1 SQVTM and CDR2 ANQGSEA. V dropped 0 bases and J dropped 9 bases, with 15 bases sitting between them. The CDR3 sequence is 14 residues long. In nucleotides, the CDR3 is TGCAGCGTTGAAGATCTGTGGGGGAGTGGTGAGCAGTTCTTC. It translates to CSVEDLWGSGEQFF.

The genes are TRBV28 and TRBJ1-2, with D hard to call. Between the trimmed V and J ends, which lost 6 bases and 4 bases, there was a span of 15 bases. The CDR3 covers 14 residues. CDR1 and CDR2 (germline): MDHEN, SYDVKM. The CDR3 protein is CASSRTARAYGYTF. The CDR3 bases are TGTGCCAGCAGCCGGACCGCGAGGGCCTATGGCTACACCTTC.